Sequencing of this T cell receptor beta chain was carried out in a study of T cell responses to AZD1222 COVID-19 vaccine. Researchers grouped second doses given at about 4 or about 12 weeks into one pool. Study observations and caveats: In a largely white British group with more females than males, clonal diversity was possibly underestimated. Vaccine-associated CD4 TCRs spanned spike, dominant at 160-218 and 743-854. Once two AZD1222 doses were given, Spike-specific TCR breadth and depth went up.

TCRdb's copy holds only in-frame clones and misses some; the assay was immunoSEQ multiplex PCR. The table includes over 110,000 clones, approximately 87% detected once. Of note for this clone: Its antigen is unknown.

The clonotype originates from an adult who received the AZD1222 COVID-19 vaccine. The sequenced sample was peripheral blood, obtained 28 days after the second AZD1222 dose.

The CDR3 DNA follows: TGTGCCAGCAGCTTAGAAGGGGCCTTGGTTAATGAGCAGTTCTTC. It yields the protein CASSLEGALVNEQFF. The genes are TRBV7-2 and TRBJ2-1, with D possibly matching TRBD1 (5 bases). Trimming cost V 1 base and J 7 bases, with 14 bases left between them. The CDR3 loop spans 15 amino acids. Germline CDR1 SGHTA, CDR2 FQGNSA.